These 2 T cell receptor beta chains originate from one sample sequenced in a study of T cell changes during pregnancy in multiple sclerosis. Using immunoSEQ multiplex PCR, the repertoire was profiled, and TCRdb retains in-frame clones only, with some absent. The sample consists of tens of thousands of clones, about 91% of them appearing once. This specimen was peripheral blood, taken before pregnancy. These receptors all come from a female donor with multiple sclerosis, enrolled in a pregnancy study.

The CDR3 bases are TGTGCCAGCAGCGTAGGGGCAGGGGGCTCCTCCTACGAGCAGTACTTC. Its translation is CASSVGAGGSSYEQYF. The V and J genes are TRBV9 and TRBJ2-7, with 8 bases fitting TRBD1. Germline loops: CDR1 SGDLS, CDR2 YYNGEE. V lost 0 bases, J lost 0 bases, and 5 bases stayed unmatched. The CDR3 spans 16 residues.

V and J are TRBV7-9 and TRBJ1-2; 9 nucleotides align to TRBD1. Germline values: CDR1 SEHNR, CDR2 FQNEAQ (reference sequence). CDR3 length: 14 amino acids. V lost 3 bases and J lost 5; bases outside the gene matches: 4. The CDR3 DNA reads TGTGCCAGCAGCTTCGAGGGACAGGGTTATGGCTACACCTTC. Amino acid sequence: CASSFEGQGYGYTF.